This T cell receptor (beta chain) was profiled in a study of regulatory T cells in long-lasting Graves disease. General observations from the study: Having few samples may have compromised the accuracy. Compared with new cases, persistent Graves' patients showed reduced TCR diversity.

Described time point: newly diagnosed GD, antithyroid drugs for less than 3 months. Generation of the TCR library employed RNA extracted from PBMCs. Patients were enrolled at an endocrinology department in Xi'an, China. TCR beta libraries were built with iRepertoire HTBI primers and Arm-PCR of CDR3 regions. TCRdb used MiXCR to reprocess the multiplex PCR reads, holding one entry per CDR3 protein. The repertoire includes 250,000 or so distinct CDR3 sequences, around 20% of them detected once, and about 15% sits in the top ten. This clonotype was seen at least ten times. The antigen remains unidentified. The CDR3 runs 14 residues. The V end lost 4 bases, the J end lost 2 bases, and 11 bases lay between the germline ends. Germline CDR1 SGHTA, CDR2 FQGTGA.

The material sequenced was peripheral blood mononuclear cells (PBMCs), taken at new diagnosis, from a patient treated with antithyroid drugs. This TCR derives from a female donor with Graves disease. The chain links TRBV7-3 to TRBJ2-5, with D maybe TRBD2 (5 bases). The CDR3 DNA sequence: TGTGCCAGCAGCTCCCTCAGAGGGCAAGAGACCCAGTACTTC. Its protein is CASSSLRGQETQYF.